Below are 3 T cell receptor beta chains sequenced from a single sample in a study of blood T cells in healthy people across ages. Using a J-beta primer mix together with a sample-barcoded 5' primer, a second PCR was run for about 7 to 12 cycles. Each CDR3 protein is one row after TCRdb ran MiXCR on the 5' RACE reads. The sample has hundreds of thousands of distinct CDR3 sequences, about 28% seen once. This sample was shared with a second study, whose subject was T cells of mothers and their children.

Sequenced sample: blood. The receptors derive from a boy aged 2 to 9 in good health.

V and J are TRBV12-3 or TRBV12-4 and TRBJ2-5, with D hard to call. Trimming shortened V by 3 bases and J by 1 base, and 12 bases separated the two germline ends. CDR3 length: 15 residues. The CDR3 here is CASSFGRGFQETQYF. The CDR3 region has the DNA TGTGCCAGCAGTTTTGGTCGTGGGTTCCAAGAGACCCAGTACTTC.

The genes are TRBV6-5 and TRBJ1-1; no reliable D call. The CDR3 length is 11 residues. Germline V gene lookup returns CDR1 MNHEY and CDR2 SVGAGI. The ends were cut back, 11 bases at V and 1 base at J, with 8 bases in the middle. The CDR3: CAAYRNTEAFF. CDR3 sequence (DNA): TGTGCCGCTTACAGGAACACTGAAGCTTTCTTT.

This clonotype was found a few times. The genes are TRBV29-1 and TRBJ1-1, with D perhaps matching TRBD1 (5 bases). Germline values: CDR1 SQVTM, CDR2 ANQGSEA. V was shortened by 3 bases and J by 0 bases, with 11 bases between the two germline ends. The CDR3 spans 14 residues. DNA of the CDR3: TGCAGCGTTGACGCCGGGACGGTGAACACTGAAGCTTTCTTT. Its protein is CSVDAGTVNTEAFF. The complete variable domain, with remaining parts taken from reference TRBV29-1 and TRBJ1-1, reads SAVISQKPSRDICQRGTSLTIQCQVDSQVTMMFWYRQQPGQSLTLIATANQGSEATYESGFVIDKFPISRPNLTFSTLTVSNMSPEDSSIYLCSVDAGTVNTEAFFGQGTRLTVV.